One sample yielded the 23 T cell receptor beta chains listed below, sequenced in a study of cytomegalovirus exposure and HLA in healthy donors. With 60 Vbeta and 13 Jbeta primers, the PCR was carried out. TCRdb's table, derived via immunoSEQ multiplex PCR, lists solely in-frame clones and lacks some. This sample yields 150,000 to 200,000 clones, of which about four fifths are seen a single time; about 1% belongs to the top ten. Sequenced: PBMCs. These receptors were obtained from a woman in her forties in good health and CMV-seronegative.

The V call is TRBV18, the J call TRBJ2-3; D might be TRBD2 (6 bases). The germline V gene encodes CDR1 KGHSH and CDR2 LQKENI. This CDR3 is built from 12 residues. Trimming removed 4 bases from V and 7 bases from J, with 9 bases in between. CDR3 amino acids: CASSQRENTQYF. In DNA form, the CDR3 reads TGTGCCAGCTCACAACGGGAGAATACGCAGTATTTT.

This chain uses TRBV28 with TRBJ1-6, with 7 bases fitting TRBD1. V lost 4 bases to trimming and J lost 5 bases; unmatched junction nucleotides: 5. CDR1 and CDR2 from the germline V gene are MDHEN and SYDVKM. There are 15 residues in the CDR3. CDR3 coding DNA: TGTGCCAGCAGTTCCTACAGGGGTGATAATTCACCCCTCCACTTT. Its translation: CASSSYRGDNSPLHF.

The chain combines TRBV6-6 with TRBJ1-5; D remains unclear. V was shortened by 9 bases and J by 1 base, with 7 bases between the two germline ends. The germline gives CDR1 MNHNY, CDR2 SVGAGI (reference sequence). CDR3 size: 12 residues. The DNA of the CDR3 is TGTGCCAGTCACAGCAGCAATCAGCCCCAGCATTTT. Translation: CASHSSNQPQHF.

This clone was recorded only once. The chain combines TRBV28 with TRBJ2-5; 8 nucleotides align to TRBD2. The CDR3 is 15 residues long. The germline V gene has CDR1 MDHEN and CDR2 SYDVKM. V gave up 7 bases and J gave up 6 bases; unmatched junction bases: 13. The CDR3 DNA is TGTGCCAGCACCTCAGCGGGGGAGGGTAAAAAGACCCAGTACTTC. This gives the protein CASTSAGEGKKTQYF.

The chain recombines TRBV2 with TRBJ1-5, with TRBD1 matching 7 bases. This CDR3 has 16 amino acids. V shed 4 bases, J shed 3 bases, and the junction held 9 bases outside the gene matches. Germline V gene data show CDR1 as SNHLY and CDR2 as FYNNEI. The CDR3 DNA reads TGTGCCAGCAGTGGTGGGGACAGAAATTTCAATCAGCCCCAGCATTTT. This codes for CASSGGDRNFNQPQHF.

The J gene is TRBJ1-1, the V gene TRBV13; D is possibly TRBD1 (6 bases). The germline V gene encodes CDR1 PRHDT and CDR2 FYEKMQ (reference sequence). The CDR3 runs to 14 residues. Trimming left V 3 bases short and J 9 bases short, with 17 bases between. The CDR3 region is CASSFVVRGGKAFF. For the CDR3, the DNA is TGTGCCAGCAGCTTTGTCGTCAGGGGAGGGAAAGCTTTCTTT.

This sequence joins TRBV7-6 and TRBJ1-4; D might be TRBD1 (6 bases). The CDR3 contains 16 residues. Trimming left V 4 bases short and J 7 bases short, with 19 bases between. CDR1 is SGHVS, CDR2 FNYEAQ, per germline. CDR3 nucleotide sequence: TGTGCCAGCAGCTCGGCAAGGGGGTCTTGGGGTGAAAAACTGTTTTTT. It encodes CASSSARGSWGEKLFF.

This rearrangement joins TRBV25-1 to TRBJ2-1, with D perhaps matching TRBD2 (6 bases). V lost 1 base to trimming and J lost 6 bases, with 10 bases between them. The CDR3 has 14 amino acids. Germline loops: CDR1 MGHDK, CDR2 SYGVNS. CDR3 DNA: TGTGCCAGCAGTGAATGCCGGGACTCCAATGAGCAGTTCTTC. It translates to CASSECRDSNEQFF.

The chain employs TRBV13 and TRBJ2-7, with 12 bases that match TRBD1. The V gene end was trimmed by 1 base and the J gene end by 5 bases; junction bases not matched to a gene: 3. Germline lookup yields CDR1 PRHDT and CDR2 FYEKMQ (reference sequence). The CDR3 runs 15 residues. CDR3 nucleotide sequence: TGTGCCAGCAGCTTAGAGGGACAGGGGGCGAACGAGCAGTACTTC. Amino acid sequence: CASSLEGQGANEQYF.

This clone was found once. This chain connects TRBV28 to TRBJ1-1, with D possibly TRBD1 on 6 matching bases. V lost 4 bases and J 7 bases, leaving 22 bases between the germline ends. CDR1 and CDR2 from the germline V gene are MDHEN and SYDVKM. The CDR3 runs 16 residues. CDR3 sequence (DNA): TGTGCCAGCAGTTCGCCATTCCCCCAGACAGGCTATGAAGCTTTCTTT. Translation: CASSSPFPQTGYEAFF.

Notes on this clone: Additional DNA sequences in this sample encode the identical CDR3. The chain combines TRBV11-2 with TRBJ2-7; unclear D gene. Per the germline V gene, CDR1 is SGHAT and CDR2 is FQNNGV. The CDR3 is 13 amino acids. V lost 1 base and J 1 base, leaving 5 bases between the germline ends. CDR3 region: CASSLARSYEQYF. CDR3 DNA sequence: TGTGCCAGCAGCTTAGCCAGGTCCTACGAGCAGTACTTC.

The rearrangement uses TRBV21-1 and TRBJ2-3; the table's D call, TRBD2, has no DNA check behind it. TRBV21-1 is marked as a pseudogene. The CDR3 consists of 16 residues. CDR3 in amino acids: CASSKVPAGVIDTQYF. The CDR3 DNA sequence: TGTGCCAGCAGCAAAGTCCCAGCGGGAGTTATAGATACGCAGTATTTT.

The chain links TRBV6-5 to TRBJ1-5; D may be TRBD1 (6 bases). The germline gives CDR1 MNHEY, CDR2 SVGAGI. The ends were cut back, 6 bases at V and 2 bases at J, with 14 bases in the middle. CDR3 size: 15 residues. In nucleotides, the CDR3 is TGTGCCAGCAGACGGCAGGGGAGCGGCAATCAGCCCCAGCATTTT. Protein product: CASRRQGSGNQPQHF.

The chain carries TRBV7-6 and TRBJ2-7, with 9 bases identical to TRBD1. The CDR3 totals 20 residues. Looked up from germline, CDR1 is SGHVS and CDR2 is FNYEAQ. Trimming removed 0 bases from V and 2 bases from J; junction bases left unmatched: 17. CDR3 region: CASSLAPPGQGRVMTYEQYF. CDR3 DNA sequence: TGTGCCAGCAGCTTAGCCCCTCCGGGACAGGGAAGGGTAATGACCTACGAGCAGTACTTC.

J is TRBJ2-1 and V is TRBV20-1, with D unresolved. Germline V CDR1 and CDR2: DFQATT, SNEGSKA (reference sequence). This CDR3 region has 11 residues. Deletions cut 3 bases from V and 4 bases from J, with 4 bases between. CDR3 loop: CSASTYNEQFF. The CDR3 DNA sequence: TGCAGTGCTAGTACTTACAATGAGCAGTTCTTC.

V gene TRBV29-1 combines with J gene TRBJ2-1; 7 nucleotides align to TRBD1. Trimming took 4 bases from V and 9 from J; bases not matched to a gene: 12. This CDR3 is built from 14 residues. Germline V gives CDR1 SQVTM, CDR2 ANQGSEA. CDR3 coding DNA: TGCAGCGTTGCCGACAGGGCGGGTGTCAGTGAGCAGTTCTTC. Protein: CSVADRAGVSEQFF.

This chain joins TRBV7-3 and TRBJ1-1, with 8 bases matching TRBD1. The CDR3 totals 13 residues. Germline V lookup: CDR1 SGHTA, CDR2 FQGTGA. The trim removed 1 base at V and 8 bases at J, leaving 3 bases unmatched. The CDR3 coding sequence is TGTGCCAGCAGCTTAATGGGACAGGAGGAAGCTTTCTTT. Translation gives CASSLMGQEEAFF. Using reference TRBV7-3 and TRBJ1-1 for the parts outside the CDR3, the full variable domain is GAGVSQTPSNKVTEKGKYVELRCDPISGHTALYWYRQSLGQGPEFLIYFQGTGAADDSGLPNDRFFAVRPEGSVSTLKIQRTERGDSAVYLCASSLMGQEEAFFGQGTRLTVV.

This chain joins TRBV5-1 and TRBJ2-1; D not resolved. The CDR3 runs to 15 residues. With 5 bases removed from V and 3 bases from J, the gap between germline ends came to 15 bases. The germline V gene has CDR1 SGHRS and CDR2 YFSETQ. In nucleotides, the CDR3 is TGCGCCAGCAGACCGTTGGGCCGTAACTACAATGAGCAGTTCTTC. It yields the protein CASRPLGRNYNEQFF.

The chain carries TRBV30 and TRBJ2-1; TRBD2 agrees at 8 bases. The CDR3 is 15 residues long. V shed 0 bases and J 4 bases; nucleotides not matched to a gene: 5. Germline values: CDR1 GTSNPN, CDR2 SVGIG (reference sequence). CDR3 loop: CAWSVVLAGYNEQFF. The DNA of the CDR3 is TGTGCCTGGAGTGTAGTATTAGCGGGATACAATGAGCAGTTCTTC.

The chain has TRBV5-4 and TRBJ2-2, with 9 nucleotides matching TRBD2. The V gene end was trimmed by 0 bases and the J gene end by 5 bases; junction bases not matched to a gene: 2. CDR1 is SGHNT, CDR2 YYREEE, per germline (reference sequence). This CDR3 has 15 residues. The CDR3 reads CASSLALAGTGELFF. The CDR3 nucleotides read TGTGCCAGCAGCTTGGCTCTAGCGGGGACCGGGGAGCTGTTTTTT. Complete variable domain (other parts from reference TRBV5-4 and TRBJ2-2): ETGVTQSPTHLIKTRGQQVTLRCSSQSGHNTVSWYQQALGQGPQFIFQYYREEENGRGNFPPRFSGLQFPNYSSELNVNALELDDSALYLCASSLALAGTGELFFGEGSRLTVL.

The chain employs TRBV9 and TRBJ1-4; D is uncertain. Germline lookup yields CDR1 SGDLS and CDR2 YYNGEE. V was trimmed by 0 bases and J by 0 bases, leaving 9 bases between them. The CDR3 contains 16 residues. DNA of the CDR3: TGTGCCAGCAGCGTAGACAGAACTGCAACTAATGAAAAACTGTTTTTT. Encoded protein: CASSVDRTATNEKLFF. The whole variable domain, filled in from reference TRBV9 and TRBJ1-4, reads DSGVTQTPKHLITATGQRVTLRCSPRSGDLSVYWYQQSLDQGLQFLIQYYNGEERAKGNILERFSAQQFPDLHSELNLSSLELGDSALYFCASSVDRTATNEKLFFGSGTQLSVL.

The rearrangement uses TRBV12-5 and TRBJ1-1, with D possibly being TRBD1 (6 bases). Trimming removed 5 bases from V and 4 bases from J, with 17 bases in between. The CDR3 loop spans 15 amino acids. Germline lookup yields CDR1 LGHNT and CDR2 FRNRAP. The CDR3 is CASGGVGGLSTEAFF. The DNA for the CDR3 is TGTGCTAGTGGTGGCGTAGGGGGTTTAAGCACTGAAGCTTTCTTT.

The chain carries TRBV5-6 and TRBJ1-2; the D gene is possibly TRBD1 (5 bases). Germline CDR1 is SGHDT and CDR2 is YYEEEE. The CDR3 is made up of 14 amino acids. V gave up 0 bases and J gave up 2 bases, with 8 bases separating them. DNA of the CDR3: TGTGCCAGCAGCTTGGTACAGGCGAACTATGGCTACACCTTC. Its protein product is CASSLVQANYGYTF.